This entry features one TCR beta chain sequence. Antigen: not known. Only in-frame clones appear in the TCRdb table, and some are missing; sequencing was by immunoSEQ multiplex PCR. This table holds millions of clones, approximately 94% found once. The data belong to a study of shared clonotypes between healthy human individuals. Whole-study findings and limits: Roughly 5% of naive CD4 clonotypes were common to a few donors. Estimated clonotype richness was generally higher in naive than memory subsets.

Naive CD8 cells lacked CD45RO, underwent positive selection for CCR7 and left out terminally differentiated effector memory CD45RA+ cells. Adult Caucasians living in Nashville, Tennessee made up all of the donors. The CDR3 has 11 residues. Trimming pared 6 bases from V and 8 bases from J, leaving 13 bases between. In germline, CDR1 is SQVTM, CDR2 ANQGSEA. The chain uses TRBV29-1 and TRBJ1-2; D is unresolved. Sequencing input: naive CD8+ T cells from PBMCs. The receptor was derived from a man aged 18 to 35 in good health. Some clones in this sample may be carry-over from other donors' samples. CDR3 residues: CSVDEEGGYTF. CDR3 bases: TGCAGCGTGGACGAAGAAGGGGGCTACACCTTC.